These T cell receptor beta chains were read from a single sample in a study of blood T cell repertoires in COVID-19. TCRdb keeps only in-frame clones here, not all; method: immunoSEQ multiplex PCR. Here the sample spans around 280,000 clones, 89% being singletons. Sequenced material: PBMCs or T cells enriched from blood (not recorded which). The receptors shown here come from a woman aged 40 to 50 who had recovered from COVID-19. CDR3s include the opening cysteine and the closing phenylalanine or tryptophan.

v_gene: TRBV19; CDR3aa: CASSILRPGDQPQHF
v_gene: TRBV19; CDR3aa: CASSIPFTGGVGQPQHF
v_gene: TRBV5-8; CDR3aa: CASSFRRERSNQPQHF
v_gene: TRBV19; CDR3aa: CASSPRGSVDTQYF
v_gene: TRBV19; CDR3aa: CASSYRGLGNEQFF
v_gene: TRBV7-3; CDR3aa: CASSPTGNNNEQFF
v_gene: TRBV2; CDR3aa: CASSPSSYEQYF
v_gene: TRBV21-1; CDR3aa: CASSKGRGGGYQPQHF
v_gene: TRBV7-2; CDR3aa: CASSSFSGLGPGELFF
v_gene: TRBV5-1; CDR3aa: CASSSGQAPEREKLFF
v_gene: TRBV5-1; CDR3aa: CASSSGQGRNYGYTF
v_gene: TRBV2; CDR3aa: CASSAGTSGETQYF
v_gene: TRBV4-1; CDR3aa: CASSRPTGGGNNYGYTF
v_gene: TRBV24-1; CDR3aa: CATSGSGYGYGYTF
v_gene: TRBV20-1; CDR3aa: CSARATGGYTF
v_gene: TRBV19; CDR3aa: CASSILSGQENYGYTF
v_gene: TRBV25-1; CDR3aa: CASSEFQGPGYTF
v_gene: TRBV7-2; CDR3aa: CASSLGFDRPQHF
v_gene: TRBV9; CDR3aa: CASSAGQGLSGNTIYF
v_gene: TRBV7-9; CDR3aa: CASSSGGGEQFF
v_gene: TRBV2; CDR3aa: CASSVPRSGQRNTEAFF
v_gene: TRBV10-2; CDR3aa: CASTRDRGSGNTIYF
v_gene: TRBV6-5; CDR3aa: CASSLGGSRGYTF
v_gene: TRBV29-1; CDR3aa: CSVEVGRRETQYF
v_gene: TRBV2; CDR3aa: CASSSPTQTATYGYTF
v_gene: TRBV9; CDR3aa: CASSVAGDRGTDTQYF
v_gene: TRBV27; CDR3aa: CASSPPIAGGRETQYF
v_gene: TRBV18; CDR3aa: CASSRNREQPQHF
v_gene: TRBV7-3; CDR3aa: CASSSQGSFTEAFF
v_gene: TRBV9; CDR3aa: CASSPALLAGYEQFF
v_gene: TRBV29-1; CDR3aa: CSVGAGGTYEQYF
v_gene: TRBV7-2; CDR3aa: CASSYLLAARSYNEQFF
v_gene: TRBV5-1; CDR3aa: CASSARTGGIQETQYF
v_gene: TRBV27; CDR3aa: CASSLRGSPGTDTQYF
v_gene: TRBV14; CDR3aa: CASSHQGWGYTF
v_gene: TRBV6-5; CDR3aa: CASSYSGQGAALFF
v_gene: TRBV5-8; CDR3aa: CASSWRTPDRETQYF
v_gene: TRBV7-9; CDR3aa: CASSLVIGGFGGYTF
v_gene: TRBV18; CDR3aa: CASSETGDPSGANVLTF
v_gene: TRBV5-1; CDR3aa: CASSSFQGIDTQYF
v_gene: TRBV2; CDR3aa: CASRGQGPYEQYF
v_gene: TRBV7-3; CDR3aa: CASSLVPGTEAFF
v_gene: TRBV30; CDR3aa: CAWSVQGQPQHF
v_gene: TRBV6-5; CDR3aa: CASSYSTGQGSAGYTF
v_gene: TRBV5-1; CDR3aa: CASSFQGGSYNEQFF
v_gene: TRBV30; CDR3aa: CAWGGGLQPQHF
v_gene: TRBV27; CDR3aa: CASNTGGIGTGELFF